This TCR beta chain originates from a study of response to subunit inactivated influenza vaccine. Using its own MiXCR run on the RT-PCR reads, TCRdb lists one record per CDR3 protein. The sample includes more than 600,000 distinct CDR3 sequences, around 18% of them seen just once. Germline CDR1 DFQATT, CDR2 SNEGSKA (reference sequence). Trimming took off 2 bases at V and 2 bases at J, with 12 bases between the two ends. The CDR3 consists of 14 residues. The sample was PBMCs from blood, taken 4 to 6 days after vaccination. The clonotype comes from a man between 45 and 60 years old who received an inactivated influenza vaccine. This chain uses TRBV20-1 with TRBJ2-5; D may be TRBD2 (5 bases). The CDR3 nucleotides read TGCAGTGCTAGACTCCTTAGAGGGCAAGAGACCCAGTACTTC. Amino acid sequence: CSARLLRGQETQYF.